This TCR beta chain comes out of a study of shared clonotypes between healthy human individuals. Libraries were prepared by immunoSEQ multiplex PCR; TCRdb keeps only in-frame clonotypes and omits some of them. The sample gives more than 500,000 clones, roughly 95% of which show up once; 0.064% is in the top ten. Per germline, CDR1 MNHEY and CDR2 SVGAGI. This CDR3 contains 15 residues. V was pared by 0 bases and J by 7 bases, with 15 bases between. This TCR was sampled from a woman in her 30s in good health. The source material was naive CD4+ T cells sorted from blood. Subset of the sample: CD45RA+ positively selected. The V and J genes are TRBV6-5 and TRBJ1-1; D perhaps matches TRBD1 (5 bases). The CDR3 DNA reads as TGTGCCAGCAGTTACTCCGGGACGTGGAATCTTGAAGCTTTCTTT. It is translated as CASSYSGTWNLEAFF.